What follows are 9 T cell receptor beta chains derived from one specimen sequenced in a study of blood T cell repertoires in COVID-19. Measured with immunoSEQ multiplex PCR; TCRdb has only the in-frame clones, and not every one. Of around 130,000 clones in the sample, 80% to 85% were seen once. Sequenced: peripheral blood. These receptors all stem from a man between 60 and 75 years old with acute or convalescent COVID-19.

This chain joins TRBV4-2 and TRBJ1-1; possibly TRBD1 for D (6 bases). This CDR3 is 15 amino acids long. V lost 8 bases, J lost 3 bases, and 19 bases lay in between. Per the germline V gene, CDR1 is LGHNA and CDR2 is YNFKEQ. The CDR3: CASLGARGWHTEAFF. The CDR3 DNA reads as TGTGCCAGCCTGGGGGCCCGGGGATGGCACACTGAAGCTTTCTTT.

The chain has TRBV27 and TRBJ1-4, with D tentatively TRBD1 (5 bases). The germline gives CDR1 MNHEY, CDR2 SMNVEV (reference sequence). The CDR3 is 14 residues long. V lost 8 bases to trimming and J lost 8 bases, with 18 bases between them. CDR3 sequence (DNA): TGTGCCAGCGGAGGCCTAGGGGAGGACGAAAAACTGTTTTTT. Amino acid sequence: CASGGLGEDEKLFF.

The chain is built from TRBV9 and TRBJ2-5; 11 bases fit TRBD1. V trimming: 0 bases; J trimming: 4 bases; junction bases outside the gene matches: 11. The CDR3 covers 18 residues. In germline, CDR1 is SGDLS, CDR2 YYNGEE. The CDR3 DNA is TGTGCCAGCAGCGTAGCCATCGACGGACAGGGGGCGGGAGAGACCCAGTACTTC. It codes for CASSVAIDGQGAGETQYF.

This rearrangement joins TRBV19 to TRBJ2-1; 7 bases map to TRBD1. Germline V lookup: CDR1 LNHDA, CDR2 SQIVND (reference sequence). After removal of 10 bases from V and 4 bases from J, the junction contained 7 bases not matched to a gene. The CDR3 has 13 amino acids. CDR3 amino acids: CATRDSFYNEQFF. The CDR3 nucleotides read TGTGCCACCCGGGACAGTTTTTACAATGAGCAGTTCTTC.

The CDR3 spells CASSFALAGGLGETQYF. The CDR3 DNA reads as TGTGCCAGCAGCTTTGCACTAGCGGGGGGACTGGGAGAGACCCAGTACTTC. This chain connects TRBV7-9 to TRBJ2-5, with 12 bases matching TRBD2. The CDR3 runs 17 residues. The trim removed 3 bases at V and 4 bases at J, leaving 9 bases unmatched. Per germline, CDR1 SEHNR and CDR2 FQNEAQ (reference sequence). Variable domain in full (rest from reference TRBV7-9 and TRBJ2-5): DTGVSQNPRHKITKRGQNVTFRCDPISEHNRLYWYRQTLGQGPEFLTYFQNEAQLEKSRLLSDRFSAERPKGSFSTLEIQRTEQGDSAMYLCASSFALAGGLGETQYFGPGTRLLVL.

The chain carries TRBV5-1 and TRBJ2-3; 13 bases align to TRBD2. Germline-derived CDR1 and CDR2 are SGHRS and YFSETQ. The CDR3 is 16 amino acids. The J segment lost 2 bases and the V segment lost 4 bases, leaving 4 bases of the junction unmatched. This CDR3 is CASSGGLAGDTDTQYF. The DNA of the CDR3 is TGCGCCAGCAGCGGCGGACTAGCGGGAGACACAGATACGCAGTATTTT.

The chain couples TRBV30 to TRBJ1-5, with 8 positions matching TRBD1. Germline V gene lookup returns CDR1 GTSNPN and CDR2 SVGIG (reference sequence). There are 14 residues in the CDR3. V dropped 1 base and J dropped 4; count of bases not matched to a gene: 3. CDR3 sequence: CAWSEGQENQPQHF. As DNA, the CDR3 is TGTGCCTGGAGTGAGGGACAGGAGAATCAGCCCCAGCATTTT. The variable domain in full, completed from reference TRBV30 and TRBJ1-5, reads SQTIHQWPATLVQPVGSPLSLECTVEGTSNPNLYWYRQAAGRGLQLLFYSVGIGQISSEVPQNLSASRPQDRQFILSSKKLLLSDSGFYLCAWSEGQENQPQHFGDGTRLSIL.

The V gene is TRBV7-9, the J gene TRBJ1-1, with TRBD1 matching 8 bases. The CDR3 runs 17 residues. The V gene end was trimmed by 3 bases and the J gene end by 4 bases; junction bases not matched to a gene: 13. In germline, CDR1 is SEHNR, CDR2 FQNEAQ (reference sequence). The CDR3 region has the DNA TGTGCCAGCAGCTTTCTAGCAGGGGGCGCGATTCCCACTGAAGCTTTCTTT. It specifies CASSFLAGGAIPTEAFF.

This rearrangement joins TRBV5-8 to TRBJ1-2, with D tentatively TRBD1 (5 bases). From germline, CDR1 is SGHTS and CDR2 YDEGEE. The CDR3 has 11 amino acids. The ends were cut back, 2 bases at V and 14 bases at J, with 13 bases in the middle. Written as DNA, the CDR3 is TGTGCCAGCAGCTTTCAGGGAAGCAGGACCTTC. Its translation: CASSFQGSRTF.